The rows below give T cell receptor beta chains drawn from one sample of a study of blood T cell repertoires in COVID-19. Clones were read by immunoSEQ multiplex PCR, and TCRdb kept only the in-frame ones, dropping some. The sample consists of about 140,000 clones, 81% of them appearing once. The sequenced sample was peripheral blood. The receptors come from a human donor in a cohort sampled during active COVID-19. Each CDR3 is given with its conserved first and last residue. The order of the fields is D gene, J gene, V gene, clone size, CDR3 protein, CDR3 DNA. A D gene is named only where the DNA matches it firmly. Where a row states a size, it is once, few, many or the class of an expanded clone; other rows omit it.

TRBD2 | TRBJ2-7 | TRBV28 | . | CASSTLAGSYEQYF | TGTGCCAGCAGTACCCTAGCGGGATCCTACGAGCAGTACTTC
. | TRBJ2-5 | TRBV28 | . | CASSFSETQYF | TGTGCCAGCAGTTTCTCGGAGACCCAGTACTTC
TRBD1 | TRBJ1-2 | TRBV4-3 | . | CASSQDWDRDNYGYTF | TGCGCCAGCAGCCAAGACTGGGACAGGGATAACTATGGCTACACCTTC
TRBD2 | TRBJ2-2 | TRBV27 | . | CASRRVGRAPGELFF | TGTGCCAGCAGAAGGGTCGGGAGGGCCCCCGGGGAGCTGTTTTTT
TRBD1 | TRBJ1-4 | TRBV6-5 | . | CASQPGQSSIEKLFF | TGTGCCAGCCAACCGGGACAGTCCTCCATTGAAAAACTGTTTTTT
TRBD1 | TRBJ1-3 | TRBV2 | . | CASREQGMVSGNTIYF | TGTGCCAGCAGAGAACAGGGGATGGTATCTGGAAACACCATATATTTT
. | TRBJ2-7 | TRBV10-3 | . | CAISEATRKTYEQYF | TGTGCCATCAGTGAGGCGACTAGAAAAACCTACGAGCAGTACTTC
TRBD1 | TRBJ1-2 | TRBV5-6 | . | CASSLAGQGAFGYTF | TGTGCCAGCAGCTTGGCGGGACAGGGGGCATTTGGCTACACCTTC
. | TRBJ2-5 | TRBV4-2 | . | CASSQRQVGETQYF | TGTGCCAGCAGCCAAAGACAGGTCGGGGAGACCCAGTACTTC
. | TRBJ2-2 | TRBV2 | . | CASSGGSAGTGELFF | TGTGCCAGCAGTGGGGGAAGTGCGGGAACCGGGGAGCTGTTTTTT
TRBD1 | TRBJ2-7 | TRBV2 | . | CASSERPPGGSYEQYF | TGTGCCAGCAGTGAAAGGCCCCCAGGGGGTTCCTACGAGCAGTACTTC
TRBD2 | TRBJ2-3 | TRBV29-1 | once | CSVQLAGGPDTQYF | TGCAGCGTCCAATTAGCGGGAGGGCCCGATACGCAGTATTTT
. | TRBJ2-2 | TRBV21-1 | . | CASSGVGLAGTGELFF | TGTGCCAGCAGCGGGGTTGGACTAGCGGGCACCGGGGAGCTGTTTTTT
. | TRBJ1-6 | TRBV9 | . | CASSVGQAISPLHF | TGTGCCAGCAGCGTAGGGCAGGCTATTTCACCCCTCCACTTT
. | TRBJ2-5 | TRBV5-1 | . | CASSLAGVGETQYF | TGCGCCAGCAGCTTGGCAGGGGTAGGGGAGACCCAGTACTTC
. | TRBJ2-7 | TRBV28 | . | CASSTRSGRGGSYEQYF | TGTGCCAGCAGTACTAGGTCGGGGAGAGGGGGCTCCTACGAGCAGTACTTC
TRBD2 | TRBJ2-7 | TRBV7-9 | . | CASSLTGGRQYEQYF | TGTGCCAGCAGCTTAACGGGGGGTAGACAGTACGAGCAGTACTTC
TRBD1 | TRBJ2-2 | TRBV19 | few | CASNKQGARNTGELFF | TGTGCCAGTAACAAACAGGGGGCTCGCAACACCGGGGAGCTGTTTTTT
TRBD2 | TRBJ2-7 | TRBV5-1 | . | CASSLATQLAGVGEQYF | TGCGCCAGCAGCTTGGCCACCCAACTAGCGGGAGTTGGCGAGCAGTACTTC
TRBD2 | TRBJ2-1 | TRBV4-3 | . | CASSQDRLLAGPHEQFF | TGCGCCAGCAGCCAAGATCGACTACTAGCGGGTCCGCATGAGCAGTTCTTC
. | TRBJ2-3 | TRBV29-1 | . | CSVEGWTSTDTQYF | TGCAGCGTTGAAGGGTGGACTAGCACAGATACGCAGTATTTT
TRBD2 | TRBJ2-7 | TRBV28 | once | CASAGLAVSYEQYF | TGTGCCAGCGCCGGACTAGCTGTGTCCTACGAGCAGTACTTC
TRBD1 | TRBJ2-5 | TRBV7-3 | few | CASSLGQKETQYF | TGTGCCAGCAGCCTGGGACAGAAAGAGACCCAGTACTTC
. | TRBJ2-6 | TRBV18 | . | CASSPRSSGGANVLTF | TGTGCCAGCTCACCACGTTCCAGCGGTGGGGCCAACGTCCTGACTTTC
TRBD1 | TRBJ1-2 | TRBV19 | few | CATRGQGNYGYTF | TGTGCCACAAGGGGACAGGGAAACTATGGCTACACCTTC
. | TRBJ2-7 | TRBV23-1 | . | CASSQGGLGDYEQYF | TGCGCCAGCTCCCAGGGGGGCCTTGGGGACTACGAGCAGTACTTC
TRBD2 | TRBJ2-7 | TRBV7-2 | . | CASSLAFTSGRAGEQYF | TGTGCCAGCAGCTTAGCTTTTACTAGCGGGAGGGCCGGAGAGCAGTACTTC
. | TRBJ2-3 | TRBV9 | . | CASSVGGLSTDTQYF | TGTGCCAGCAGCGTAGGAGGTTTGTCCACAGATACGCAGTATTTT
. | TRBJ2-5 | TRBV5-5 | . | CASSPGSQETQYF | TGTGCCAGCAGCCCCGGGTCCCAAGAGACCCAGTACTTC
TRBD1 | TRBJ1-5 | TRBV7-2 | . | CASSLRGQGPQHF | TGTGCCAGCAGCTTAAGGGGACAGGGACCCCAGCATTTT
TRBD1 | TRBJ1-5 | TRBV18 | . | CASSPRTGGQPQHF | TGTGCCAGCTCACCCCGGACAGGGGGACAGCCCCAGCATTTT
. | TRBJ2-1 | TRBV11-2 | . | CASSLDPLANEQFF | TGTGCCAGCAGCTTAGATCCACTAGCCAATGAGCAGTTCTTC
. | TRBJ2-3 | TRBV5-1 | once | CASSLETFRGQYF | TGCGCCAGCAGCTTGGAAACGTTCAGGGGGCAGTATTTT
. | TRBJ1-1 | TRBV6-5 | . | CASSPVRQNTEAFF | TGTGCCAGCAGCCCGGTCAGACAGAACACTGAAGCTTTCTTT
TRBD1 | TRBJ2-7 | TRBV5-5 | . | CASSSSGTGFYEQYF | TGTGCCAGCAGCAGCTCCGGGACAGGGTTCTACGAGCAGTACTTC
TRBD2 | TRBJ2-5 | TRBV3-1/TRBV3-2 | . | CASSQAGGQETQYF | TGTGCCAGCAGCCAGGCGGGAGGCCAAGAGACCCAGTACTTC
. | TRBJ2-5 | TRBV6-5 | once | CASSSAGETQYF | TGTGCCAGCAGCTCGGCGGGCGAGACCCAGTACTTC
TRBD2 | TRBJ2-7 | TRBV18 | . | CASSPGIAGGGYEQYF | TGTGCCAGCTCACCCGGAATAGCGGGAGGGGGCTACGAGCAGTACTTC
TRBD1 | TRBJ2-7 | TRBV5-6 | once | CASSFDRASYEQYF | TGTGCCAGCAGCTTTGACAGGGCCTCCTACGAGCAGTACTTC
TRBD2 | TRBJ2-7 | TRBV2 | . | CASRTIGLAGVYEQYF | TGTGCCAGCAGGACCATTGGACTAGCGGGGGTCTACGAGCAGTACTTC
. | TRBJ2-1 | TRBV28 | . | CASSLQGTPHDEQFF | TGTGCCAGCAGTTTACAGGGGACCCCTCACGATGAGCAGTTCTTC
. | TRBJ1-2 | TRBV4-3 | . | CASSQSSRGDYGYTF | TGCGCCAGCAGCCAATCCTCGCGGGGGGACTATGGCTACACCTTC